One sample yielded the 25 T cell receptor beta chains listed below, sequenced in a study of blood T cell repertoires in COVID-19. Clones were read by immunoSEQ multiplex PCR, and TCRdb kept only the in-frame ones, dropping some. In the table there are under 150,000 clones, approximately 82% of which are singletons. The source material was peripheral blood. Receptors were obtained from an older man with active or convalescent COVID-19.

V and J are TRBV2 and TRBJ1-5; 9 bases are a match to TRBD1. In germline, CDR1 is SNHLY, CDR2 FYNNEI. CDR3 length equals 14 residues. Trimming took 7 bases from V and 3 from J; bases not matched to a gene: 4. CDR3 loop: CASTGQGDNQPQHF. CDR3 in DNA: TGTGCCAGCACGGGACAGGGAGACAATCAGCCCCAGCATTTT. Full variable domain (outside the CDR3, taken from reference TRBV2 and TRBJ1-5): EPEVTQTPSHQVTQMGQEVILRCVPISNHLYFYWYRQILGQKVEFLVSFYNNEISEKSEIFDDQFSVERPDGSNFTLKIRSTKLEDSAMYFCASTGQGDNQPQHFGDGTRLSIL.

CDR3 loop: CASSQDYSQPQHF. The CDR3 DNA is TGCGCCAGCAGCCAAGATTACAGTCAGCCCCAGCATTTT. The chain links TRBV4-1 to TRBJ1-5; D gene ambiguous. This CDR3 is 13 amino acids long. The germline CDR1 and CDR2 sequences are MGHRA and YSYEKL. The ends were cut back, 0 bases at V and 6 bases at J, with 6 bases in the middle.

The V and J genes are TRBV19 and TRBJ2-5; D is unresolved. The V end was cut by 10 bases, the J end by 3 bases, with 9 bases between. CDR3 size: 11 residues. Germline V gene sequence: CDR1 LNHDA, CDR2 SQIVND (reference sequence). The CDR3 DNA follows: TGTGCCACTTACAGAGAAGAGACCCAGTACTTC. It encodes CATYREETQYF. Complete variable domain (other parts from reference TRBV19 and TRBJ2-5): DGGITQSPKYLFRKEGQNVTLSCEQNLNHDAMYWYRQDPGQGLRLIYYSQIVNDFQKGDIAEGYSVSREKKESFPLTVTSAQKNPTAFYLCATYREETQYFGPGTRLLVL.

The chain is built from TRBV5-1 and TRBJ2-7; weak D call: TRBD1 (5 bases). Trimming pared 4 bases from V and 1 base from J, leaving 12 bases between. The CDR3 runs 14 residues. The germline CDR1 and CDR2 sequences are SGHRS and YFSETQ. The CDR3 spells CASSQDQGSYEQYF. CDR3 coding DNA: TGCGCCAGCAGCCAGGATCAGGGTTCCTACGAGCAGTACTTC.

This chain links TRBV19 with TRBJ1-2, with a possible D match to TRBD1 (5 bases). In germline, CDR1 is LNHDA, CDR2 SQIVND (reference sequence). Trimming took 7 bases from V and 8 from J, leaving 17 bases between them. The CDR3 has 13 amino acids. The CDR3 region has the DNA TGTGCCAGTATCGCAGACAGACGGACGGGCTACACCTTC. It is translated as CASIADRRTGYTF.

J is TRBJ2-3 and V is TRBV7-9; 7 nucleotides agree with TRBD1. The CDR3 is 15 residues long. Unmatched junction bases numbered 1, after V lost 0 bases and J lost 1 base. Germline V gene sequence: CDR1 SEHNR, CDR2 FQNEAQ (reference sequence). The DNA of the CDR3 is TGTGCCAGCAGCTTAGCCCAGGGGGGCACAGATACGCAGTATTTT. Translated, it gives CASSLAQGGTDTQYF.

The J gene is TRBJ2-1, the V gene TRBV24-1; tentative D call: TRBD2 (6 bases). The CDR3 totals 16 residues. In germline, CDR1 is KGHDR, CDR2 SFDVKD. The V end was cut by 5 bases, the J end by 0 bases, with 13 bases between. The CDR3 DNA reads as TGTGCCACCAGTGGTGACGGGAGTAGCTCCTACAATGAGCAGTTCTTC. It encodes CATSGDGSSSYNEQFF.

The genes are TRBV24-1 and TRBJ2-3; tentatively, D is TRBD1 (6 bases). Germline CDR1 KGHDR, CDR2 SFDVKD. The CDR3 sequence is 15 residues long. V lost 4 bases and J 0 bases, leaving 10 bases between the germline ends. The DNA of the CDR3 is TGTGCCACCAGTGACCGGACAGATAGCACAGATACGCAGTATTTT. It encodes CATSDRTDSTDTQYF.

In DNA, the CDR3 is TGCGCCAGCAGCTTGCAGGGGTTCCCCCCTGTGGAGCACAATGAGCAGTTCTTC. It yields the protein CASSLQGFPPVEHNEQFF. The chain recombines TRBV5-1 with TRBJ2-1, with a tentative D call TRBD1 (6 bases). Germline values: CDR1 SGHRS, CDR2 YFSETQ. V lost 1 base, J lost 5 bases, and 22 bases lay in between. The CDR3 has 18 amino acids.

V and J are TRBV27 and TRBJ2-1, with TRBD1 as a possible D gene (6 bases). Germline V gene lookup returns CDR1 MNHEY and CDR2 SMNVEV (reference sequence). V was cut by 5 bases and J by 4 bases, with 15 bases left in between. CDR3 length: 15 residues. The CDR3 DNA sequence: TGTGCCAGCAGTGCGCCCGGGACAAAATACAATGAGCAGTTCTTC. This gives the protein CASSAPGTKYNEQFF.

This chain connects TRBV4-3 to TRBJ2-3; weak D call: TRBD2 (6 bases). The V gene's germline CDR1 is LGHNA and CDR2 YSLEER. This CDR3 comprises 13 residues. Trimming took off 0 bases at V and 8 bases at J, with 9 bases between the two ends. The CDR3 here is CASSQDLGGTQYF. CDR3 nucleotide sequence: TGCGCCAGCAGCCAAGACCTCGGGGGTACGCAGTATTTT.

This chain links TRBV6-5 with TRBJ1-5; weak D call: TRBD1 (5 bases). This CDR3 is 15 amino acids long. Looked up from germline, CDR1 is MNHEY and CDR2 is SVGAGI. Trimming took off 6 bases at V and 7 bases at J, with 19 bases between the two ends. CDR3 sequence reads: CASSLAEGRWQPQHF. DNA for the CDR3: TGTGCCAGCAGCCTCGCGGAGGGACGATGGCAGCCCCAGCATTTT.

The rearrangement joins TRBV29-1 to TRBJ1-3; D unclear. Germline assignment: CDR1 SQVTM and CDR2 ANQGSEA. The CDR3 consists of 14 residues. The V gene lost 1 base and the J gene lost 7 bases, with 14 bases spanning the gap. The CDR3 DNA follows: TGCAGCGTTGAAGGTAGTAATGGAGGGAACACCATATATTTT. As protein: CSVEGSNGGNTIYF.

This chain joins TRBV18 and TRBJ2-3; D gene uncertain. V lost 3 bases to trimming and J lost 3 bases, with 10 bases between them. Germline values: CDR1 KGHSH, CDR2 LQKENI. The CDR3 has 14 amino acids. CDR3 in DNA: TGTGCCAGCTCACCCTCTAGTGCAACAGATACGCAGTATTTT. It translates to CASSPSSATDTQYF.

The chain carries TRBV4-3 and TRBJ2-7; D possibly corresponds to TRBD1 (6 bases). CDR3 size: 15 residues. The ends were cut back, 0 bases at V and 2 bases at J, with 11 bases in the middle. The V gene's germline CDR1 is LGHNA and CDR2 YSLEER. This CDR3 is CASSQESGQPYEQYF. DNA for the CDR3: TGCGCCAGCAGCCAAGAAAGCGGACAGCCCTACGAGCAGTACTTC.

The sample holds one count of this clone. This rearrangement joins TRBV7-2 to TRBJ2-1, with 13 bases lining up with TRBD2. CDR1 SGHTA and CDR2 FQGNSA come from the germline V gene. Trimming at V came to 8 bases and at J to 0 bases, leaving 10 bases not matched to a gene. The CDR3 has 18 amino acids. Written as DNA, the CDR3 is TGTGCCAGCGGGGGACTAGCGGGAAGATTCGGCTCCTACAATGAGCAGTTCTTC. Encoded protein: CASGGLAGRFGSYNEQFF.

In its sample, this clone was seen a few times. This chain joins TRBV13 and TRBJ2-3; 7 nucleotides align to TRBD2. V was pared by 5 bases and J by 2 bases, with 10 bases of the junction left unmatched. The CDR3 runs 16 residues. Germline values: CDR1 PRHDT, CDR2 FYEKMQ (reference sequence). The CDR3 loop reads CASSRNSGRTTDTQYF. The CDR3 nucleotides are TGTGCCAGCAGCCGGAATAGCGGGCGAACCACAGATACGCAGTATTTT.

This chain joins TRBV11-3 and TRBJ1-2; D is perhaps TRBD1 (6 bases). Germline V gives CDR1 SGHNT, CDR2 YENEEA. The CDR3 contains 15 residues. V was clipped by 0 bases and J by 1 base, with 9 bases between them. The CDR3 region is CASSLEGGVNYGYTF. In nucleotides, the CDR3 is TGTGCCAGCAGCTTAGAAGGGGGAGTTAACTATGGCTACACCTTC. The complete variable domain, with remaining parts taken from reference TRBV11-3 and TRBJ1-2, reads EAGVVQSPRYKIIEKKQPVAFWCNPISGHNTLYWYLQNLGQGPELLIRYENEEAVDDSQLPKDRFSAERLKGVDSTLKIQPAELGDSAVYLCASSLEGGVNYGYTFGSGTRLTVV.

This clone was detected only once. The chain uses TRBV4-2 and TRBJ2-1; the match to TRBD1 covers 11 bases. The V segment lost 3 bases and the J segment 9 bases; nucleotides outside the gene matches: 7. This CDR3 has 15 residues. Germline V gene sequence: CDR1 LGHNA, CDR2 YNFKEQ. DNA for the CDR3: TGTGCCAGCAGCCAGCTAGGACAGGGGGCGCCTGAGCAGTTCTTC. This encodes CASSQLGQGAPEQFF.

The chain has TRBV9 and TRBJ2-3, with 9 nucleotides matching TRBD2. The germline V gene encodes CDR1 SGDLS and CDR2 YYNGEE. The ends lost 3 bases at V and 6 bases at J; junction bases unmatched: 8. The CDR3 is 15 amino acids. The CDR3: CASSADWTSADTQYF. The CDR3 DNA reads as TGTGCCAGCAGCGCTGACTGGACTAGCGCGGATACGCAGTATTTT.

V is TRBV15 and J is TRBJ1-1, with 8 bases matching TRBD1. Trimming cost V 6 bases and J 2 bases; bases outside gene matches: 5. CDR1 and CDR2 (germline): LNHNV, YYDKDF (reference sequence). The length of the CDR3 is 14 residues. CDR3 sequence: CATRTGVGNTEAFF. As DNA, the CDR3 is TGTGCCACCAGGACAGGGGTAGGCAACACTGAAGCTTTCTTT. The complete variable domain, with remaining parts taken from reference TRBV15 and TRBJ1-1, reads DAMVIQNPRYQVTQFGKPVTLSCSQTLNHNVMYWYQQKSSQAPKLLFHYYDKDFNNEADTPDNFQSRRPNTSFCFLDIRSPGLGDTAMYLCATRTGVGNTEAFFGQGTRLTVV.

This clone was seen more than once but under ten times. The chain employs TRBV7-3 and TRBJ2-2; TRBD1 agrees at 7 bases. The germline CDR1 and CDR2 sequences are SGHTA and FQGTGA. The CDR3 is 14 amino acids. V lost 6 bases to trimming and J lost 2 bases; unmatched junction nucleotides: 3. CDR3 DNA sequence: TGTGCCAGCAGAGCAGGGGGAAACACCGGGGAGCTGTTTTTT. It specifies CASRAGGNTGELFF.

This sequence joins TRBV7-8 and TRBJ2-1; tentative D call: TRBD2 (6 bases). Trimming took 1 base from V and 10 from J, leaving 8 bases between them. The CDR3 runs to 12 residues. Germline CDR1 reads SGHVS; CDR2 reads FQNEAQ. The CDR3 DNA sequence: TGTGCCAGCAGCTTAGGTCGGGAGGAGCAGTTCTTC. This gives the protein CASSLGREEQFF.

The chain recombines TRBV2 with TRBJ1-1; 9 bases fit TRBD1. V trimming: 6 bases; J trimming: 6 bases; junction bases outside the gene matches: 8. Germline lookup yields CDR1 SNHLY and CDR2 FYNNEI. The CDR3 is 14 amino acids. The CDR3 DNA follows: TGTGCCAGCAGGCGGACAGGGGACAGCCCTGAAGCTTTCTTT. It encodes CASRRTGDSPEAFF.

V and J are TRBV6-5 and TRBJ2-1; 11 nucleotides align to TRBD2. Trimming cost V 6 bases and J 5 bases; bases outside gene matches: 6. CDR1 is MNHEY and CDR2 is SVGAGI in the germline V gene. The CDR3 is 15 amino acids. The CDR3 region has the DNA TGTGCCAGCAGGCCGTTACTAGCGGGGGACAATGAGCAGTTCTTC. As protein: CASRPLLAGDNEQFF.